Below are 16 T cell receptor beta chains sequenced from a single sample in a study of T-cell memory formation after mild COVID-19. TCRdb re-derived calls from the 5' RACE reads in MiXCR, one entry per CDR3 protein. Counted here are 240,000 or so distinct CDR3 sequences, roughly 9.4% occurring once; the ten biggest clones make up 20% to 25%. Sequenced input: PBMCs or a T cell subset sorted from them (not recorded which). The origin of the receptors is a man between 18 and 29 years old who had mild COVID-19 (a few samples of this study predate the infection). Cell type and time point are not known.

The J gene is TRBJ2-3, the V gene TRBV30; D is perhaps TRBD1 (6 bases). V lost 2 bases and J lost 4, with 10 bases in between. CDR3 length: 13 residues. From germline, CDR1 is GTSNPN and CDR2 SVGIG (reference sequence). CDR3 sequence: CAWSTGRADTQYF. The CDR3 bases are TGTGCCTGGAGTACAGGGCGGGCAGATACGCAGTATTTT.

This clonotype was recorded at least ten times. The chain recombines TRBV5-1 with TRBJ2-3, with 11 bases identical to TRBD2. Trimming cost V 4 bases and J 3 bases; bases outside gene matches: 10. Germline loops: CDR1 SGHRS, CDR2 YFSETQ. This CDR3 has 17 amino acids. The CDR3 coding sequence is TGCGCCAGCAGCGACCTGCCCCGACTAGCGGGGACAGATACGCAGTATTTT. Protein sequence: CASSDLPRLAGTDTQYF.

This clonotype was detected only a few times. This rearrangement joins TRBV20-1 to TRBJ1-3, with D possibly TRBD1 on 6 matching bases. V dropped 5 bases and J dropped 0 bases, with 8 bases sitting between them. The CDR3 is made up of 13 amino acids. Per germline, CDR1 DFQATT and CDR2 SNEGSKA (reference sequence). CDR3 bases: TGCAGTGCTGTCAGGGGCTCTGGAAACACCATATATTTT. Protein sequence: CSAVRGSGNTIYF.

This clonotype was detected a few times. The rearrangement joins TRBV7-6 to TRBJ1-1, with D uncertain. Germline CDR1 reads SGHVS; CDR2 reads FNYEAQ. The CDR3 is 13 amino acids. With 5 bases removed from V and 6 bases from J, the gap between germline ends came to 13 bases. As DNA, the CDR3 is TGTGCCAGCAGCGTGGGCCGCGGGGCTGAAGCTTTCTTT. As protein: CASSVGRGAEAFF.

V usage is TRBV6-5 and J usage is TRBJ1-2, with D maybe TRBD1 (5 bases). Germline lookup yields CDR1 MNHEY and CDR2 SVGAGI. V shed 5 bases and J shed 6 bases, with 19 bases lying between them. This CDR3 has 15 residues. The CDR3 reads CASSGTAGGLDGYTF. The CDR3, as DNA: TGTGCCAGCAGTGGGACGGCTGGGGGTCTCGATGGCTACACCTTC.

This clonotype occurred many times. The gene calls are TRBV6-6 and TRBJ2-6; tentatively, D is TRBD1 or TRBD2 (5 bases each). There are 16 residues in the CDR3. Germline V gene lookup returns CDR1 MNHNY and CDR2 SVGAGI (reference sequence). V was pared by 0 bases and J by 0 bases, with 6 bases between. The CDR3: CASSYSGDSGANVLTF. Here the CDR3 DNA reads TGTGCCAGCAGTTACTCGGGGGACTCTGGGGCCAACGTCCTGACTTTC.

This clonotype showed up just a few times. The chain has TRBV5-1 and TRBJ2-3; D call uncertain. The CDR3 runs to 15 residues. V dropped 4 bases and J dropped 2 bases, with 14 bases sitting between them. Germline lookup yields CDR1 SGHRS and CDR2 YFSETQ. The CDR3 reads CASSPAPFNTDTQYF. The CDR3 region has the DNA TGCGCCAGCAGCCCGGCCCCCTTCAACACAGATACGCAGTATTTT. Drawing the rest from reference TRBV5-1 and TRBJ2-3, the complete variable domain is KAGVTQTPRYLIKTRGQQVTLSCSPISGHRSVSWYQQTPGQGLQFLFEYFSETQRNKGNFPGRFSGRQFSNSRSEMNVSTLELGDSALYLCASSPAPFNTDTQYFGPGTRLTVL.

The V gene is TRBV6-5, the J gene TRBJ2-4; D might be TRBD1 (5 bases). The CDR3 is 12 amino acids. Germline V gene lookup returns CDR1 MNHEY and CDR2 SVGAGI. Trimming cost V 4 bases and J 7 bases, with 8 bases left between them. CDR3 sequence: CASSSGSNIQYF. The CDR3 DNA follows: TGTGCCAGCAGTTCAGGGTCGAACATTCAGTACTTC.

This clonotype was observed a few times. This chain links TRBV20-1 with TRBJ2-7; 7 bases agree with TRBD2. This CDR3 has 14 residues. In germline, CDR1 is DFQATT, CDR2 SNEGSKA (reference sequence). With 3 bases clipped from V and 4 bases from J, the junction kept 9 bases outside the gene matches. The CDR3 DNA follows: TGCAGTGCTAGGTTTTCGCGGGGGTCATACGAGCAGTACTTC. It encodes CSARFSRGSYEQYF.

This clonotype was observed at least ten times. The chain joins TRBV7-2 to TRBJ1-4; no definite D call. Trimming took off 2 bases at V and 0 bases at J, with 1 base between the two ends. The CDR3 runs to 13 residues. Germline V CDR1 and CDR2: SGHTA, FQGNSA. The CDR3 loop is CASSLPTNEKLFF. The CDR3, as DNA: TGTGCCAGCAGCTTACCAACTAATGAAAAACTGTTTTTT. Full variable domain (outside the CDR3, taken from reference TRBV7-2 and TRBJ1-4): GAGVSQSPSNKVTEKGKDVELRCDPISGHTALYWYRQSLGQGLEFLIYFQGNSAPDKSGLPSDRFSAERTGGSVSTLTIQRTQQEDSAVYLCASSLPTNEKLFFGSGTQLSVL.

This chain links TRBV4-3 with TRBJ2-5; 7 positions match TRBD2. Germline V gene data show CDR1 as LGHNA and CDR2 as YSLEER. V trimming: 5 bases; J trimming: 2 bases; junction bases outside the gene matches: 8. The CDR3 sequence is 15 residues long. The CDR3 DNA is TGCGCCAGCAGCAGTCAACGCGGGGGTCAAGAGACCCAGTACTTC. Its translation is CASSSQRGGQETQYF.

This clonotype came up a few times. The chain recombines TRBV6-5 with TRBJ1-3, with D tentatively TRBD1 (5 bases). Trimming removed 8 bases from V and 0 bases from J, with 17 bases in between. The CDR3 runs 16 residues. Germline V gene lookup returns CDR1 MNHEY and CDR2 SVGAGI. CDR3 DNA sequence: TGTGCCAGCCAAGAGGCAGGGTCCCTCTCTGGAAACACCATATATTTT. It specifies CASQEAGSLSGNTIYF.

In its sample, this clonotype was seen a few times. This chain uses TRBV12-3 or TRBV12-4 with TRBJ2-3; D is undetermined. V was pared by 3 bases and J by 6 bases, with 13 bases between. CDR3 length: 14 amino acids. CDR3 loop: CASSFVVYLDTQYF. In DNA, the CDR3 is TGTGCCAGCAGTTTCGTCGTTTACTTGGATACGCAGTATTTT.

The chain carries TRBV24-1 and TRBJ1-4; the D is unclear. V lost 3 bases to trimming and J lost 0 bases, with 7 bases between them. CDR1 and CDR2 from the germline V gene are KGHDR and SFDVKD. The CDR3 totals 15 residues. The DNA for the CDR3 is TGTGCCACCAGTGATCCCAAGGCAACTAATGAAAAACTGTTTTTT. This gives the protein CATSDPKATNEKLFF.

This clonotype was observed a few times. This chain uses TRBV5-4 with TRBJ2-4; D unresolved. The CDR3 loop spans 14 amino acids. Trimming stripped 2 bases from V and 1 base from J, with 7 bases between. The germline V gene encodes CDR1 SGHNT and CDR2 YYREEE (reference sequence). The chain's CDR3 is CASSFFGAKNIQYF. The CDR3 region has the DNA TGTGCCAGCAGCTTTTTTGGGGCCAAAAACATTCAGTACTTC.

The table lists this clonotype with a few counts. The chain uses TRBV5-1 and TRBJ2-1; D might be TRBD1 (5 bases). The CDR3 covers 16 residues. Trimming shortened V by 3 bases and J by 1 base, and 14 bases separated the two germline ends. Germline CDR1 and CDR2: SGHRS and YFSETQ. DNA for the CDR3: TGCGCCAGCAGCTCAGGGAAGGTGGCGTCCTACAATGAGCAGTTCTTC. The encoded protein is CASSSGKVASYNEQFF.